The next 25 T cell receptor beta chains were all read from a single sample in a study of T cell responses to AZD1222 COVID-19 vaccine. Produced via immunoSEQ multiplex PCR; TCRdb's table is partial and in-frame only. The sample consists of more than 95,000 clones, more than 85% of them appearing once. This specimen consisted of peripheral blood, obtained on day 0 of AZD1222 vaccination. All receptors derive from an adult in good health.

The chain has TRBV4-2 and TRBJ2-7, with 7 bases matching TRBD1. V dropped 0 bases and J dropped 2; count of bases not matched to a gene: 4. There are 15 residues in the CDR3. Germline CDR1 reads LGHNA; CDR2 reads YNFKEQ. The CDR3 DNA reads as TGTGCCAGCAGCCAAGATGGGCAGGGGGCCTACGAGCAGTACTTC. Protein: CASSQDGQGAYEQYF.

The DNA for the CDR3 is TGTGCCAGCAGCCCCGGACTAGACGATGTAAACTACAATGAGCAGTTCTTC. This gives the protein CASSPGLDDVNYNEQFF. This chain links TRBV3-1 (or the pseudogene TRBV3-2) with TRBJ2-1; 7 bases are shared with TRBD2. The CDR3 sequence is 17 residues long. V shed 4 bases, J shed 3 bases, and the junction held 12 bases outside the gene matches. Germline V CDR1 and CDR2: LGHDT, YNNKEL (reference sequence).

The chain recombines TRBV27 with TRBJ1-3; no reliable D call. The germline gives CDR1 MNHEY, CDR2 SMNVEV (reference sequence). Between the trimmed V and J ends, which lost 2 bases and 4 bases, there was a span of 9 bases. This CDR3 spans 14 amino acids. This chain's CDR3 is CASSLTTVGNTIYF. Written as DNA, the CDR3 is TGTGCCAGCAGTTTAACGACGGTGGGAAACACCATATATTTT.

The chain employs TRBV6-6 and TRBJ1-3; a possible D gene is TRBD1 (6 bases). The V gene's germline CDR1 is MNHNY and CDR2 SVGAGI (reference sequence). The CDR3 length is 15 residues. The CDR3 is CAVLGGPISGNTIYF. In nucleotides, the CDR3 is TGTGCAGTCTTGGGGGGGCCTATCTCTGGAAACACCATATATTTT.

The chain is built from TRBV20-1 and TRBJ2-7, with a weak D call TRBD1 (5 bases). Germline lookup yields CDR1 DFQATT and CDR2 SNEGSKA (reference sequence). V was pared by 6 bases and J by 6 bases, with 12 bases between. The CDR3 is made up of 11 amino acids. The CDR3 protein is CSAPTEVEQYF. CDR3 nucleotide sequence: TGCAGTGCCCCGACAGAGGTCGAGCAGTACTTC.

This sequence joins TRBV12-2 and TRBJ2-3; the table names TRBD1, a call not compared with the DNA. TRBV12-2 is a recognized pseudogene. The CDR3 spans 18 residues. For the CDR3, the DNA is TGTGCAAGTCGCTTAGCCGCACAGAGATATCCCAGCACAGATACGCAGTATTTT. Its protein product is CASRLAAQRYPSTDTQYF.

V and J are TRBV4-1 and TRBJ2-7, with 8 bases identical to TRBD1. J lost 6 bases, V lost 3 bases, and 10 bases had no gene match. Germline V gene data show CDR1 as MGHRA and CDR2 as YSYEKL. There are 15 residues in the CDR3. The CDR3 nucleotides read TGCGCCAGCAGCCAGCCGGGACAGGCTCTCGGCGAGCAGTACTTC. It codes for CASSQPGQALGEQYF.

V is TRBV4-1 and J is TRBJ1-1; D call uncertain. CDR3 length equals 13 residues. CDR1 is MGHRA and CDR2 is YSYEKL in the germline V gene. Trimming removed 7 bases at V and 1 base at J, with 10 bases between. In DNA form, the CDR3 reads TGCGCCAGCACCTGGGCAGGGAACACTGAAGCTTTCTTT. This translates into CASTWAGNTEAFF.

This clone was seen only once. V and J are TRBV15 and TRBJ2-5; 8 bases agree with TRBD2. Losses at the gene ends were 8 bases for V and 2 bases for J; bases not matched to a gene: 13. CDR1 is LNHNV and CDR2 is YYDKDF in the germline V gene (reference sequence). The CDR3 runs to 16 residues. The CDR3, as DNA: TGTGCCACCCGCGCAGGTTTGGCGGGGGGTCAAGAGACCCAGTACTTC. This gives the protein CATRAGLAGGQETQYF.

A remark on this clone: The junction departs from germline at one end; a sequencing error may be responsible. This chain joins TRBV28 and TRBJ1-1; D not resolved. The CDR3 extends over 16 amino acids. Germline CDR1 is MDHEN and CDR2 is SYDVKM. Here the CDR3 reads CASSLLGIDPTSEAFF. Here the CDR3 DNA reads TGTGCCAGCAGTTTATTGGGAATAGACCCTACCTCAGAAGCTTTTTTT.

The V call is TRBV3-1 (or the pseudogene TRBV3-2), the J call TRBJ2-5, with 8 bases lining up with TRBD2. This CDR3 has 14 residues. CDR1 is LGHDT, CDR2 YNNKEL, per germline (reference sequence). The ends lost 1 base at V and 10 bases at J; junction bases unmatched: 8. The CDR3 bases are TGTGCCAGCAGCCAAGGCCCGGGACTAGGGGACCAGTACTTC. Translation: CASSQGPGLGDQYF.

The chain couples TRBV25-1 to TRBJ2-1, with D tentatively TRBD2 (5 bases). The ends were cut back, 6 bases at V and 4 bases at J, with 7 bases in the middle. The germline V gene encodes CDR1 MGHDK and CDR2 SYGVNS. The CDR3 loop spans 12 amino acids. The CDR3 sequence: CASRRTYNEQFF. CDR3 DNA: TGTGCCAGCAGGAGGACTTACAATGAGCAGTTCTTC.

This chain connects TRBV28 to TRBJ2-7, with TRBD1 identical over 8 bases. CDR1 is MDHEN and CDR2 is SYDVKM in the germline V gene. V dropped 8 bases and J dropped 6; count of bases not matched to a gene: 9. This CDR3 spans 13 amino acids. DNA of the CDR3: TGTGCCAGCGGATGGACAGGGTTGGCCGAGCAGTACTTC. This translates into CASGWTGLAEQYF. Supplemented by reference TRBV28 and TRBJ2-7, the full variable domain reads DVKVTQSSRYLVKRTGEKVFLECVQDMDHENMFWYRQDPGLGLRLIYFSYDVKMKEKGDIPEGYSVSREKKERFSLILESASTNQTSMYLCASGWTGLAEQYFGPGTRLTVT.

The V call is TRBV11-3, the J call TRBJ1-1, with TRBD1 identical over 7 bases. The CDR3 has 13 amino acids. Germline-derived CDR1 and CDR2 are SGHNT and YENEEA. J lost 4 bases, V lost 9 bases, and 8 bases had no gene match. The CDR3 loop reads CASSGGLGTEAFF. CDR3 DNA: TGTGCCAGTTCAGGGGGGCTAGGCACTGAAGCTTTCTTT.

This clone was seen a handful of times. The chain has TRBV7-9 and TRBJ2-3; perhaps TRBD2 as D (6 bases). This CDR3 is built from 14 residues. Germline V CDR1 and CDR2: SEHNR, FQNEAQ (reference sequence). Between the trimmed V and J ends, which lost 4 bases and 6 bases, there was a span of 14 bases. The CDR3 nucleotides read TGTGCCAGCAGCTCGGGACTCCTGGGGGATACGCAGTATTTT. This translates into CASSSGLLGDTQYF.

J is TRBJ1-2 and V is TRBV24-1; D is ambiguous. CDR1 is KGHDR, CDR2 SFDVKD, per germline. The germline V and J ends were trimmed by 4 bases and 2 bases, with 7 bases remaining between them. The CDR3 totals 13 residues. CDR3 nucleotide sequence: TGTGCCACCAGTGAGGAGCTCAACTATGGCTACACCTTC. Encoded protein: CATSEELNYGYTF.

V and J are TRBV6-2 or TRBV6-3 and TRBJ1-6; D unresolved. The CDR3 is made up of 12 amino acids. Trimming cost V 2 bases and J 8 bases, with 4 bases left between them. Germline assignment: CDR1 MNHEY and CDR2 SVGEGT. The CDR3 reads CASSYAYSPLHF. The DNA for the CDR3 is TGTGCCAGCAGTTACGCCTATTCACCCCTCCACTTT.

The chain employs TRBV5-1 and TRBJ2-1, with unresolved D. Trimming took off 0 bases at V and 7 bases at J, with 11 bases between the two ends. The CDR3 is 14 residues long. Per germline, CDR1 SGHRS and CDR2 YFSETQ. The CDR3 DNA reads TGCGCCAGCAGCTTGGTTGCGCCAGAGAATGAGCAGTTCTTC. Protein: CASSLVAPENEQFF.

V usage is TRBV30 and J usage is TRBJ1-1; D gene uncertain. V lost 5 bases and J 7 bases, leaving 8 bases between the germline ends. This CDR3 contains 10 residues. Germline lookup yields CDR1 GTSNPN and CDR2 SVGIG (reference sequence). CDR3 protein: CAWGESEAFF. As DNA, the CDR3 is TGTGCCTGGGGAGAGAGTGAAGCTTTCTTT.

This clone was seen only once. V is TRBV6-5 and J is TRBJ1-6, with D tentatively TRBD1 (6 bases). Trimming stripped 10 bases from V and 10 bases from J, with 20 bases between. Germline-derived CDR1 and CDR2 are MNHEY and SVGAGI. The CDR3 sequence is 14 residues long. CDR3 sequence (DNA): TGTGCCACCAGGACCGGGACATTTTTCTCACCCCTCCACTTT. Translating it yields CATRTGTFFSPLHF.

The CDR3 spells CSVEGDRATTGELFF. The CDR3 bases are TGCAGCGTTGAAGGGGACAGGGCTACCACCGGGGAGCTGTTTTTT. The chain is built from TRBV29-1 and TRBJ2-2; 9 bases are shared with TRBD1. This CDR3 region has 15 residues. After removal of 1 base from V and 4 bases from J, the junction contained 4 bases not matched to a gene. Germline loops: CDR1 SQVTM, CDR2 ANQGSEA.

The gene calls are TRBV11-2 and TRBJ1-2, with TRBD1 identical over 7 bases. Germline V gene sequence: CDR1 SGHAT, CDR2 FQNNGV. The CDR3 runs 14 residues. V gave up 1 base and J gave up 1 base; unmatched junction bases: 0. CDR3: CASSLGQGNYGYTF. DNA of the CDR3: TGTGCCAGCAGCTTAGGACAGGGTAACTATGGCTACACCTTC.

In the case of this clone: The sample holds other DNA sequences that translate to the same CDR3. The V and J genes are TRBV6-5 and TRBJ2-3; D is undetermined. This CDR3 comprises 11 residues. Germline-derived CDR1 and CDR2 are MNHEY and SVGAGI. Trimming took off 6 bases at V and 2 bases at J, with 3 bases between the two ends. The CDR3 coding sequence is TGTGCCAGCAGCTCCACAGATACGCAGTATTTT. Translation gives CASSSTDTQYF.

The chain recombines TRBV12-3 or TRBV12-4 with TRBJ2-1; TRBD2 is a possible D gene (6 bases). The CDR3 extends over 13 amino acids. V was clipped by 8 bases and J by 0 bases, with 8 bases between them. The CDR3 loop reads CASGGSSYNEQFF. Written as DNA, the CDR3 is TGTGCCAGCGGGGGGAGCTCCTACAATGAGCAGTTCTTC.

The chain has TRBV7-9 and TRBJ2-1; D is uncertain. CDR1 is SEHNR, CDR2 FQNEAQ, per germline (reference sequence). The CDR3 length is 14 residues. V was trimmed by 2 bases and J by 2 bases, leaving 7 bases between them. The CDR3 is CASSLSGAYNEQFF. The CDR3 nucleotides read TGTGCCAGCAGCTTATCTGGGGCCTACAATGAGCAGTTCTTC. The complete variable domain, with remaining parts taken from reference TRBV7-9 and TRBJ2-1, reads DTGVSQNPRHKITKRGQNVTFRCDPISEHNRLYWYRQTLGQGPEFLTYFQNEAQLEKSRLLSDRFSAERPKGSFSTLEIQRTEQGDSAMYLCASSLSGAYNEQFFGPGTRLTVL.